What follows is one TCR beta chain and its context. What antigen it recognizes has not been identified. The record has no base qualities; no much larger clone is one base away. This record comes from a study of T cells after somatic rescue of genetic block (dated by TCRdb to about 2020). At the level of the whole study: The study assessed how robust, over the long term, a T-cell system was when the system had developed through somatic rescue of a genetic block in T-cell development.

Library preparation employed the immunoSEQ multiplex PCR assay. TCRdb stores this immuneACCESS table with in-frame sequences only. Part of the clones is absent; in the studies checked, under half of the shortfall reflects unresolved V genes, and no reason is known for the rest. The sample contains roughly 71,000 clones, approximately 91% of them found a single time. 2.8% of the sample lies in the top ten. This receptor was obtained from a man aged 30-40 years. The sample was peripheral blood mononuclear cells (PBMCs).

The CDR3 protein is CASSSINPGHQYSNQPQHF. The base sequence is TGTGCCAGTAGTTCCATAAACCCGGGACACCAATATAGCAATCAGCCCCAGCATTTT. The chain employs TRBV19 and TRBJ1-5; perhaps TRBD1 is the D gene, with 6 bases matching. Counted from cysteine to phenylalanine, this CDR3 has 19 amino acids. The read is trimmed to its CDR3 DNA, 57 bases read in frame from base 1. As encoded in the germline V gene (reference sequence), CDR1 is LNHDA while CDR2 is SQIVND. V is clipped by 5 bases and J by 0 bases, and the sequence between their germline boundaries is 23 bases long.